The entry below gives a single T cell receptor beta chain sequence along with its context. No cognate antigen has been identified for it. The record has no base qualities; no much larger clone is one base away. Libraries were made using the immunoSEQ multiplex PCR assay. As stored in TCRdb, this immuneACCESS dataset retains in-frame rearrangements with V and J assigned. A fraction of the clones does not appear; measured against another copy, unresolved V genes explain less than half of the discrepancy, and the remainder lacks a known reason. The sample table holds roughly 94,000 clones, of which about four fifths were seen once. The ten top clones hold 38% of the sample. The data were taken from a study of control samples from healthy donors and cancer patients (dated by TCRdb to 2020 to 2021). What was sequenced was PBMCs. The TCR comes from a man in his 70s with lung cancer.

The bases are TGTGCCAGCAGCGTGGGGCACGGGGGAGTACAAGAGACCCAGTACTTC. This sequence encodes CASSVGHGGVQETQYF. Recombination linked TRBV5-5 to TRBJ2-5; TRBD2 is a possible D gene, resting on 6 matching bases. The CDR3 runs 16 amino acids, cysteine and phenylalanine included. Only the CDR3 DNA is retained, 48 bases long and in frame from the first base. Relative to germline, V is 4 bases shorter and J is 2 bases shorter, with 18 bases between their ends. Reading the germline V gene (reference sequence) gives CDR1 SGHKS and CDR2 YYEKEE.